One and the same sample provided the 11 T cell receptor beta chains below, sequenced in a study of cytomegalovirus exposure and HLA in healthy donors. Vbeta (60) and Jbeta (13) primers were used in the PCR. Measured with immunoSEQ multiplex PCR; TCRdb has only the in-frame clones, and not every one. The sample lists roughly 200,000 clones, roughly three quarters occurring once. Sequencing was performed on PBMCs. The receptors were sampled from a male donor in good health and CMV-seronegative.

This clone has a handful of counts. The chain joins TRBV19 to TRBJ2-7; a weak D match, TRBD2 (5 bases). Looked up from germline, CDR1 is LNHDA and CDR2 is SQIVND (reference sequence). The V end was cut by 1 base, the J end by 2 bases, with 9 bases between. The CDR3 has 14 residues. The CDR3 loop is CASSIAGKTYEQYF. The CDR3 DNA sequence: TGTGCCAGTAGTATAGCGGGGAAAACCTACGAGCAGTACTTC.

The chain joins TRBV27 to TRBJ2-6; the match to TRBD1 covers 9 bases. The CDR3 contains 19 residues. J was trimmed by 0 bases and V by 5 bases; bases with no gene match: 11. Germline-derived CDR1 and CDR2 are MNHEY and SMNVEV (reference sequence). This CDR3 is CASSPNPGQGYSGANVLTF. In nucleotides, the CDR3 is TGTGCCAGCAGTCCCAATCCGGGACAGGGATACTCTGGGGCCAACGTCCTGACTTTC.

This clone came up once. DNA for the CDR3: TGTGCCAGCAGGACCGGGGTTGTCGCTGGCTACACCTTC. Its translation is CASRTGVVAGYTF. The rearrangement uses TRBV6-5 and TRBJ1-2, with no clear D. Germline V gene sequence: CDR1 MNHEY, CDR2 SVGAGI. This CDR3 comprises 13 residues. V dropped 6 bases and J dropped 7 bases, with 15 bases sitting between them.

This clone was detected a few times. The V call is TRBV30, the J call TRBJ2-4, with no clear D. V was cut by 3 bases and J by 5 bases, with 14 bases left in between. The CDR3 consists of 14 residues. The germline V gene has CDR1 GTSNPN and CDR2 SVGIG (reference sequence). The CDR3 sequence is CAWRTFLNQNIQYF. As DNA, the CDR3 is TGTGCCTGGAGGACATTTCTCAACCAAAACATTCAGTACTTC.

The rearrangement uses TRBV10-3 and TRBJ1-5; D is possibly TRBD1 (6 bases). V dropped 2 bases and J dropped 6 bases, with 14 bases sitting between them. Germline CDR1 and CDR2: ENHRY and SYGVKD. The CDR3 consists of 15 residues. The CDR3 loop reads CAISEGGGAVQPQHF. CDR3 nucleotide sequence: TGTGCCATCAGTGAGGGAGGGGGGGCTGTTCAGCCCCAGCATTTT.

CDR3 region: CASSQVNARETQYF. The CDR3 DNA reads as TGCGCCAGCAGCCAAGTCAACGCACGGGAGACCCAGTACTTC. The genes are TRBV4-1 and TRBJ2-5; D gene ambiguous. V lost 1 base and J lost 5, with 11 bases in between. Germline CDR1 reads MGHRA; CDR2 reads YSYEKL. The CDR3 is 14 amino acids.

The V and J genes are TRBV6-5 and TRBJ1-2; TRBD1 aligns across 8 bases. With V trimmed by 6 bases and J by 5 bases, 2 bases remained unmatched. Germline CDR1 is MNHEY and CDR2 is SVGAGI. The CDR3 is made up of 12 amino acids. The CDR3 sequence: CASRQGGYGYTF. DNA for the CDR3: TGTGCCAGCAGACAGGGGGGTTATGGCTACACCTTC.

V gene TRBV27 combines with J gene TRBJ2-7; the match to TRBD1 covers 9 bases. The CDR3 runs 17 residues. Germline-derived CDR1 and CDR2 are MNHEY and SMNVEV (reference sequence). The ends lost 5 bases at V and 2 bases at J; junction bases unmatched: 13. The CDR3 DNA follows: TGTGCCAGCAGTACACTCCCCGGGACAGGGAAGGCCTACGAGCAGTACTTC. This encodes CASSTLPGTGKAYEQYF.

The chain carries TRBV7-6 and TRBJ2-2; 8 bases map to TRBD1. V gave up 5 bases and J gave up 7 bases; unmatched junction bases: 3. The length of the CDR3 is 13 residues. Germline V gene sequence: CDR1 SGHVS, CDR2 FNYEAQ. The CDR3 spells CASSAQGGGELFF. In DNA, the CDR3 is TGTGCCAGCAGCGCACAGGGGGGCGGGGAGCTGTTTTTT.

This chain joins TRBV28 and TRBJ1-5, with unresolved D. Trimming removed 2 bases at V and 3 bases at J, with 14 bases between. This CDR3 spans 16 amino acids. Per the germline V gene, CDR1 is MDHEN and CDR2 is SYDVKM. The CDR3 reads CASSLPFDIYNQPQHF. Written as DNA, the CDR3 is TGTGCCAGCAGTTTACCTTTCGACATTTACAATCAGCCCCAGCATTTT.

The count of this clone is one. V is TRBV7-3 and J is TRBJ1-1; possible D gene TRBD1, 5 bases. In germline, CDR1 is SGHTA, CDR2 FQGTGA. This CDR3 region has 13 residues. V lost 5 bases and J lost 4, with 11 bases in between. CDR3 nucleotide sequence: TGTGCCAGCAGCCCCTCGGGGGGCACTGAAGCTTTCTTT. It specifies CASSPSGGTEAFF.